This TCR beta chain was observed in a study of cytomegalovirus exposure and HLA in healthy donors. The CDR3 covers 12 residues. Germline loops: CDR1 SEHNR, CDR2 FQNEAQ (reference sequence). The ends were cut back, 5 bases at V and 8 bases at J, with 12 bases in the middle. Researchers ran the PCR with 60 Vbeta and 13 Jbeta primers. Method: immunoSEQ multiplex PCR; TCRdb's copy keeps in-frame clones and lacks some. The repertoire holds around 67,000 clones, with about 61% as singletons. This receptor was obtained from a woman in her 50s in good health and CMV-seronegative. The sequencing sample was made of PBMCs. The gene calls are TRBV7-9 and TRBJ1-1, with D perhaps matching TRBD1 (6 bases). This CDR3 reads CASSQGTREAFF. CDR3 DNA sequence: TGTGCCAGCAGCCAGGGGACCAGGGAAGCTTTCTTT.